Following are 23 T cell receptor beta chains from one sample sequenced in a study of blood T cells in healthy people across ages. The authors ran a second PCR of about 6 to 11 cycles using a sample-barcoded 5' primer and a J-beta primer mix. TCRdb independently ran MiXCR on the 5' RACE reads; one entry per CDR3 protein. The profile shows hundreds of thousands of distinct CDR3 sequences, 45% to 70% of them singletons. The source material was blood. Receptors originate from a man between 40 and 49 years old in good health.

This clonotype has a handful of counts. The chain links TRBV4-2 to TRBJ2-5; 7 bases agree with TRBD1. This CDR3 is 15 amino acids long. Per the germline V gene, CDR1 is LGHNA and CDR2 is YNFKEQ. J lost 4 bases, V lost 1 base, and 6 bases had no gene match. The CDR3 nucleotides read TGTGCCAGCAGCCAAGCACAGGGGTCAGGAGAGACCCAGTACTTC. Protein sequence: CASSQAQGSGETQYF.

The sample holds a few counts of this clonotype. This chain connects TRBV12-3 or TRBV12-4 to TRBJ2-5; TRBD2 is a possible D gene (7 bases). Trimming took off 0 bases at V and 0 bases at J, with 8 bases between the two ends. CDR3 length: 15 amino acids. The CDR3 DNA sequence: TGTGCCAGCAGTTTAGCGGGGGGGCACCAAGAGACCCAGTACTTC. This translates into CASSLAGGHQETQYF.

The CDR3 is CATSEGSSTDTQYF. In nucleotides, the CDR3 is TGTGCCACCAGTGAGGGTTCTAGCACAGATACGCAGTATTTT. The chain recombines TRBV24-1 with TRBJ2-3; unclear D gene. The CDR3 has 14 amino acids. The ends were cut back, 4 bases at V and 0 bases at J, with 7 bases in the middle. Germline CDR1 reads KGHDR; CDR2 reads SFDVKD.

The V and J genes are TRBV14 and TRBJ2-7, with a possible D match to TRBD2 (6 bases). The J call could be wrong; TRBJ2-5 is a better fit for the DNA end. The CDR3 extends over 14 amino acids. CDR1 is SGHDN, CDR2 FVKESK, per germline. CDR3 in amino acids: CASSIRDFQETQYF. Here the CDR3 DNA reads TGTGCCAGCAGCATACGGGACTTTCAAGAGACCCAGTACTTC.

The chain recombines TRBV5-4 with TRBJ2-4; 10 bases are shared with TRBD1. The better agreement between TRBJ2-5 and the DNA end casts doubt on the J call. The CDR3 totals 15 residues. Germline V lookup: CDR1 SGHNT, CDR2 YYREEE (reference sequence). The CDR3 is CASSQPGQGMKTQYF. DNA of the CDR3: TGTGCCAGCAGCCAACCGGGACAGGGGATGAAGACCCAGTACTTC.

This clonotype has only a few counts. This chain uses TRBV10-3 with TRBJ2-6, with TRBD1 as a possible D gene (5 bases). The V and J ends lost 6 bases and 0 bases respectively, with 6 bases between them. The CDR3 contains 14 residues. In germline, CDR1 is ENHRY, CDR2 SYGVKD. CDR3 region: CAIRQGSGANVLTF. The DNA of the CDR3 is TGTGCCATCAGGCAGGGCTCTGGGGCCAACGTCCTGACTTTC.

The chain uses TRBV12-3 or TRBV12-4 and TRBJ2-4, with 7 bases fitting TRBD2. CDR3 size: 15 residues. V shed 4 bases and J 6 bases; nucleotides not matched to a gene: 9. In DNA form, the CDR3 reads TGTGCCAGCAGTTCCCCTAGGGAGCGGGGAAACATTCAGTACTTC. This gives the protein CASSSPRERGNIQYF.

This clonotype was observed a few times. The chain couples TRBV7-7 to TRBJ2-1; TRBD2 matches at 10 bases. Germline CDR1 SSHAT, CDR2 FNYEAQ (reference sequence). The CDR3 sequence is 13 residues long. V dropped 5 bases and J dropped 9; count of bases not matched to a gene: 4. The CDR3, as DNA: TGTGCCAGCAGCCAGCGGGAGGGGGGTGAGCAGTTCTTC. Its protein product is CASSQREGGEQFF.

The chain couples TRBV5-1 to TRBJ1-1; no definite D call. Trimming stripped 5 bases from V and 3 bases from J, with 8 bases between. The CDR3 is 12 amino acids. The V gene's germline CDR1 is SGHRS and CDR2 YFSETQ. CDR3 sequence reads: CASRKDDTEAFF. The DNA of the CDR3 is TGCGCCAGCAGGAAGGATGACACTGAAGCTTTCTTT.

The CDR3 protein is CASSQGPDFYNEQFF. DNA for the CDR3: TGTGCCAGCAGCCAAGGGCCCGATTTTTACAATGAGCAGTTCTTC. V and J are TRBV14 and TRBJ2-1; D is ambiguous. The length of the CDR3 is 15 residues. CDR1 is SGHDN and CDR2 is FVKESK in the germline V gene. Trimming removed 1 base at V and 4 bases at J, with 11 bases between.

The chain is built from TRBV20-1 and TRBJ2-7, with 7 bases fitting TRBD2. The CDR3 loop spans 14 amino acids. V shed 5 bases, J shed 2 bases, and the junction held 9 bases outside the gene matches. Germline V CDR1 and CDR2: DFQATT, SNEGSKA (reference sequence). CDR3 coding DNA: TGCAGTGCTTTTCGCAGCGGGACGACCTACGAGCAGTACTTC. Amino acid sequence: CSAFRSGTTYEQYF.

CDR3 amino acids: CASSRGGGITEAFF. In DNA form, the CDR3 reads TGTGCCAGCAGCCGGGGGGGGGGCATAACTGAAGCTTTCTTT. V gene TRBV28 combines with J gene TRBJ1-1; D might be TRBD1 (6 bases). Deletions cut 6 bases from V and 5 bases from J, with 16 bases between. Germline V gene data show CDR1 as MDHEN and CDR2 as SYDVKM. The CDR3 runs 14 residues.

This clonotype was observed a handful of times. The chain has TRBV6-2 or TRBV6-3 and TRBJ2-3; D may correspond to TRBD1 or TRBD2 (5 bases each). Germline V gene sequence: CDR1 MNHEY, CDR2 SVGEGT. The CDR3 has 12 residues. V lost 6 bases to trimming and J lost 8 bases, with 12 bases between them. CDR3 loop: CASRTPGRTQYF. CDR3 DNA sequence: TGTGCCAGCAGAACCCCGGGACGTACGCAGTATTTT.

This chain joins TRBV6-1 and TRBJ1-6; 8 bases fit TRBD1. There are 16 residues in the CDR3. Germline V CDR1 and CDR2: MNHNS, SASEGT. The ends lost 3 bases at V and 4 bases at J; junction bases unmatched: 5. CDR3 sequence reads: CASSEPGQVYNSPLHF. In DNA form, the CDR3 reads TGTGCCAGCAGTGAGCCGGGACAGGTGTATAATTCACCCCTCCACTTT.

For the CDR3, the DNA is TGTGCCAGCAGTTCTCGGGCTAGCGGGAGGGGTTTCTCCTACAATGAGCAGTTCTTC. As protein: CASSSRASGRGFSYNEQFF. V and J are TRBV28 and TRBJ2-1, with TRBD2 matching 12 bases. This CDR3 spans 19 amino acids. The V gene end was trimmed by 4 bases and the J gene end by 0 bases; junction bases not matched to a gene: 10. Germline CDR1 reads MDHEN; CDR2 reads SYDVKM. The full variable domain, completed using reference TRBV28 and TRBJ2-1, is DVKVTQSSRYLVKRTGEKVFLECVQDMDHENMFWYRQDPGLGLRLIYFSYDVKMKEKGDIPEGYSVSREKKERFSLILESASTNQTSMYLCASSSRASGRGFSYNEQFFGPGTRLTVL.

The chain couples TRBV4-1 to TRBJ2-4; TRBD1 is a possible D gene (6 bases). Looked up from germline, CDR1 is MGHRA and CDR2 is YSYEKL. V shed 0 bases and J shed 13 bases, with 16 bases lying between them. The CDR3 totals 14 residues. CDR3 amino acids: CASSQETGTIEQYF. The CDR3 nucleotides read TGCGCCAGCAGCCAAGAGACAGGAACAATAGAGCAGTACTTC.

V and J are TRBV2 and TRBJ1-2; no definite D call. CDR3 length: 14 amino acids. V was pared by 6 bases and J by 0 bases, with 11 bases between. Germline CDR1 SNHLY, CDR2 FYNNEI. CDR3 coding DNA: TGTGCCAGCAGGGGCCAAGCTTCTAACTATGGCTACACCTTC. Its protein is CASRGQASNYGYTF. The entire variable domain, with the rest obtained from reference TRBV2 and TRBJ1-2, is as follows: EPEVTQTPSHQVTQMGQEVILRCVPISNHLYFYWYRQILGQKVEFLVSFYNNEISEKSEIFDDQFSVERPDGSNFTLKIRSTKLEDSAMYFCASRGQASNYGYTFGSGTRLTVV.

The table lists this clonotype with a few counts. V is TRBV7-8 and J is TRBJ2-3, with 10 bases aligning to TRBD2. From germline, CDR1 is SGHVS and CDR2 FQNEAQ. The CDR3 loop spans 16 amino acids. The V and J ends lost 0 bases and 5 bases, in that order; junction bases with no gene match: 5. CDR3 coding DNA: TGTGCCAGCAGCTTAGCAGCGGGAGGGCCCGAAGATACGCAGTATTTT. Translation: CASSLAAGGPEDTQYF.

This clonotype has only one observation. The genes are TRBV29-1 and TRBJ2-3; 8 positions match TRBD1. This CDR3 comprises 16 residues. With 6 bases clipped from V and 1 base from J, the junction kept 12 bases outside the gene matches. Germline values: CDR1 SQVTM, CDR2 ANQGSEA. In DNA form, the CDR3 reads TGCAGCGTAAAGAACATTGCGACAGGGGGCACAGATACGCAGTATTTT. Amino acid sequence: CSVKNIATGGTDTQYF.

This clonotype was recorded a few times. The gene calls are TRBV6-6 and TRBJ2-5; a possible D gene is TRBD1 (6 bases). The CDR3 length is 14 residues. The germline CDR1 and CDR2 sequences are MNHNY and SVGAGI (reference sequence). V was shortened by 6 bases and J by 4 bases, with 15 bases between the two germline ends. The CDR3 here is CASRFGGRGETQYF. The CDR3 coding sequence is TGTGCCAGCAGATTTGGAGGCAGGGGAGAGACCCAGTACTTC.

This clonotype appeared a few times. This chain uses TRBV29-1 with TRBJ2-6; D remains unclear. The CDR3 runs to 13 residues. Germline CDR1 is SQVTM and CDR2 is ANQGSEA. Trimming pared 4 bases from V and 2 bases from J, leaving 6 bases between. The CDR3 DNA follows: TGCAGCGTTGGGGCAACTGGGGCCAACGTCCTGACTTTC. Its protein is CSVGATGANVLTF.

The chain combines TRBV25-1 with TRBJ2-5; D may be TRBD1 or TRBD2 (5 bases each). Germline CDR1 MGHDK, CDR2 SYGVNS. The CDR3 totals 11 residues. Trimming stripped 10 bases from V and 9 bases from J, with 15 bases between. The CDR3 region has the DNA TGTGCCACGGGGCTTCGGGGCGCCCAGTACTTC. Protein sequence: CATGLRGAQYF.

The chain joins TRBV12-3 or TRBV12-4 to TRBJ2-3; 8 bases line up with TRBD2. The J segment lost 3 bases and the V segment lost 2 bases, leaving 10 bases of the junction unmatched. This CDR3 is 17 amino acids long. CDR3: CASSLSRLAGWTDTQYF. In DNA, the CDR3 is TGTGCCAGCAGTTTAAGTCGGCTAGCGGGTTGGACAGATACGCAGTATTTT.